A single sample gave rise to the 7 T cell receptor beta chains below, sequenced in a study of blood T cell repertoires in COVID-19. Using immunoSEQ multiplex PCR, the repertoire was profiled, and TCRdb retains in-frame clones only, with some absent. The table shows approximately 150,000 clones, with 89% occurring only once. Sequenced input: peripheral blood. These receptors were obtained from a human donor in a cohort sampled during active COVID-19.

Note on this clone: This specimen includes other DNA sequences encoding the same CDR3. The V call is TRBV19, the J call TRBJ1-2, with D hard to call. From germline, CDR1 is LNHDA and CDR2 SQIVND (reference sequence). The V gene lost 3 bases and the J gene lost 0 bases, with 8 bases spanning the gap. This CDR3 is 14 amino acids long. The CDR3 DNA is TGTGCCAGTAGTATGGGCCAGCCTAACTATGGCTACACCTTC. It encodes CASSMGQPNYGYTF.

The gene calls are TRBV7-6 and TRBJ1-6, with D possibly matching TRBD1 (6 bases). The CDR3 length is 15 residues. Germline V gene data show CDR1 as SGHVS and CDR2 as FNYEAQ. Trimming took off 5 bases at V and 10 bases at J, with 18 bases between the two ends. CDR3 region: CASSTRDTRGSPLHF. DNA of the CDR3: TGTGCCAGCAGCACTCGGGACACCCGCGGGTCACCCCTCCACTTT.

The CDR3 DNA reads TGTGCCAGCAGGGATCTCTTAAGCGGGGGGGCGAGAGAGACCCAGTACTTC. Its translation is CASRDLLSGGARETQYF. The chain couples TRBV2 to TRBJ2-5; 10 bases fit TRBD2. Losses at the gene ends were 6 bases for V and 4 bases for J; bases not matched to a gene: 14. The CDR3 extends over 17 amino acids. Germline V lookup: CDR1 SNHLY, CDR2 FYNNEI.

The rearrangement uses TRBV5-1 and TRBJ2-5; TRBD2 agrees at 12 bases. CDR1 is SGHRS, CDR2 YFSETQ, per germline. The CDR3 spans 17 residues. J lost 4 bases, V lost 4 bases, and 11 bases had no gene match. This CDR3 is CASSVRRGLAGRETQYF. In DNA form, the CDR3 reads TGCGCCAGCAGCGTGCGGCGAGGACTAGCGGGGCGAGAGACCCAGTACTTC.

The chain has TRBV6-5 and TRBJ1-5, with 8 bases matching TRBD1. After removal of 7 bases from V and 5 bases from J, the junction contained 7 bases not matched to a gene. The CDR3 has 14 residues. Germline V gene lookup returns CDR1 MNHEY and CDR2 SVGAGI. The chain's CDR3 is CASTGQGFYQPQHF. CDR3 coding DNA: TGTGCCAGCACCGGACAGGGTTTTTATCAGCCCCAGCATTTT.

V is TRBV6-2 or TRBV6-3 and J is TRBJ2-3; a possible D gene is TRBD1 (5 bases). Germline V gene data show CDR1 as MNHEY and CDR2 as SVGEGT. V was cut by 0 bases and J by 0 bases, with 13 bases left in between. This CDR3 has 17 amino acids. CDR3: CASSYSTLTASTDTQYF. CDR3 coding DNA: TGTGCCAGCAGTTACTCGACCCTGACAGCAAGCACAGATACGCAGTATTTT.

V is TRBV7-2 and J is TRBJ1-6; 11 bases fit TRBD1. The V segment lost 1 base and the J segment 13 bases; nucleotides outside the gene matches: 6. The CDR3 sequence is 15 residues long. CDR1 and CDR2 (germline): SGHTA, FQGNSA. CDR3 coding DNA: TGTGCCAGCAGCTTAGTTGGGACAGGGGGACAGCCCCTCCACTTT. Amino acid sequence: CASSLVGTGGQPLHF.